Listed here are 27 T cell receptor beta chains from one sample, sequenced in a study of PD-L1 blockade in urothelial cancer. Specified time point: peripheral blood 6 weeks after treatment start. Generated by immunoSEQ multiplex PCR, the TCRdb table keeps only in-frame clones and is missing some. The data show about 45,000 clones, roughly 78% seen once. The sequencing used PBMCs, collected around atezolizumab (anti-PD-L1) treatment. The receptors originated from a man aged 55 to 70 with urothelial cancer.

The chain links TRBV19 to TRBJ2-3; TRBD2 matches at 16 bases. Germline assignment: CDR1 LNHDA and CDR2 SQIVND (reference sequence). This CDR3 comprises 20 residues. The J segment lost 1 base and the V segment lost 4 bases, leaving 11 bases of the junction unmatched. CDR3 DNA sequence: TGTGCCAGTAGTAGTCGAGGGACTAGCGGGAGGGCCGACGGCACAGATACGCAGTATTTT. Translation: CASSSRGTSGRADGTDTQYF.

This rearrangement joins TRBV7-6 to TRBJ2-5, with 12 bases aligning to TRBD1. This CDR3 is 19 amino acids long. Germline V gene sequence: CDR1 SGHVS, CDR2 FNYEAQ. V shed 5 bases and J 5 bases; nucleotides not matched to a gene: 18. The CDR3 reads CASSPRPSGTGGAGETQYF. Here the CDR3 DNA reads TGTGCCAGCAGCCCTCGTCCTTCGGGGACAGGGGGCGCAGGGGAGACCCAGTACTTC.

The V and J genes are TRBV5-1 and TRBJ2-7, with 7 bases lining up with TRBD1. V was pared by 4 bases and J by 0 bases, with 7 bases of the junction left unmatched. This CDR3 has 15 residues. Germline assignment: CDR1 SGHRS and CDR2 YFSETQ. In DNA form, the CDR3 reads TGCGCCAGCAGCATGGGCCCAGGGGGCTCCTACGAGCAGTACTTC. It is translated as CASSMGPGGSYEQYF.

This chain joins TRBV28 and TRBJ2-3, with TRBD2 as a possible D gene (5 bases). Trimming removed 3 bases at V and 4 bases at J, with 11 bases between. The CDR3 totals 14 residues. Germline V gene sequence: CDR1 MDHEN, CDR2 SYDVKM. The CDR3 is CASSLLVAPDTQYF. In DNA, the CDR3 is TGTGCCAGCAGTTTGCTGGTAGCGCCAGATACGCAGTATTTT.

This sequence joins TRBV11-1 and TRBJ2-3, with 7 nucleotides matching TRBD1. The V gene end was trimmed by 0 bases and the J gene end by 3 bases; junction bases not matched to a gene: 9. The CDR3 spans 17 residues. Looked up from germline, CDR1 is SGHAT and CDR2 is FQDESV (reference sequence). CDR3 in amino acids: CASSLAINRGRTDTQYF. In DNA form, the CDR3 reads TGTGCCAGCAGCTTAGCGATTAACAGGGGCAGGACAGATACGCAGTATTTT.

The chain uses TRBV27 and TRBJ2-1; 9 nucleotides align to TRBD2. In germline, CDR1 is MNHEY, CDR2 SMNVEV (reference sequence). V was clipped by 4 bases and J by 2 bases; unmatched bases: 3. There are 15 residues in the CDR3. This CDR3 is CASSWRLAAYNEQFF. The CDR3 DNA is TGTGCCAGCAGTTGGAGACTAGCGGCCTACAATGAGCAGTTCTTC.

The chain uses TRBV7-9 and TRBJ1-1, with D unresolved. V was cut by 3 bases and J by 7 bases, with 6 bases left in between. CDR3 length: 11 amino acids. CDR1 is SEHNR and CDR2 is FQNEAQ in the germline V gene (reference sequence). The DNA for the CDR3 is TGTGCCAGCAGCTTTCGGGATGAAGCTTTCTTT. This codes for CASSFRDEAFF.

This chain links TRBV2 with TRBJ1-1; 9 nucleotides line up with TRBD1. The germline V gene has CDR1 SNHLY and CDR2 FYNNEI. The CDR3 is 14 residues long. J gave up 4 bases and V 6 bases, and 6 bases lay outside the gene matches. The chain's CDR3 is CASRGTGRRTEAFF. CDR3 sequence (DNA): TGTGCCAGCAGAGGGACAGGGAGGCGCACTGAAGCTTTCTTT. Based on the CDR3 plus reference TRBV2 and TRBJ1-1, the full variable domain is EPEVTQTPSHQVTQMGQEVILRCVPISNHLYFYWYRQILGQKVEFLVSFYNNEISEKSEIFDDQFSVERPDGSNFTLKIRSTKLEDSAMYFCASRGTGRRTEAFFGQGTRLTVV.

A single count supports this clone. The chain employs TRBV28 and TRBJ2-7; 9 positions match TRBD2. The V and J ends lost 11 bases and 3 bases, in that order; junction bases with no gene match: 8. Germline CDR1 and CDR2: MDHEN and SYDVKM. The length of the CDR3 is 13 residues. The CDR3 loop reads CAAGGTPDYEQYF. CDR3 nucleotides: TGTGCCGCGGGGGGGACACCGGACTACGAGCAGTACTTC.

The chain combines TRBV7-9 with TRBJ2-7; 9 bases agree with TRBD1. Germline CDR1 SEHNR, CDR2 FQNEAQ (reference sequence). V was pared by 5 bases and J by 6 bases, with 8 bases of the junction left unmatched. The CDR3 contains 14 residues. CDR3 sequence reads: CASSPGQGIGEQYF. The CDR3 nucleotides read TGTGCCAGCAGCCCAGGACAGGGGATCGGCGAGCAGTACTTC.

The V gene is TRBV5-4, the J gene TRBJ1-6; no firm D call. Germline CDR1 reads SGHNT; CDR2 reads YYREEE (reference sequence). V gave up 0 bases and J gave up 6 bases, with 7 bases separating them. The CDR3 loop spans 14 amino acids. The CDR3 protein is CASSLESLNSPLHF. The CDR3, as DNA: TGTGCCAGCAGCTTGGAATCCCTTAATTCACCCCTCCACTTT.

V and J are TRBV5-1 and TRBJ1-1; D unclear. CDR3 length equals 11 residues. Germline CDR1 is SGHRS and CDR2 is YFSETQ. V lost 7 bases and J lost 10, with 14 bases in between. CDR3 in DNA: TGCGCCAGCGGACTCGACGGGAGAGCTTTCTTT. Protein product: CASGLDGRAFF.

The rearrangement joins TRBV30 to TRBJ2-5, with 7 bases lining up with TRBD2. J gave up 6 bases and V 1 base, and 11 bases lay outside the gene matches. The CDR3 is 15 residues long. Germline lookup yields CDR1 GTSNPN and CDR2 SVGIG (reference sequence). CDR3 nucleotides: TGTGCCTGGAGTGGGGAGAGCGGGATACGGCAGACCCAGTACTTC. As protein: CAWSGESGIRQTQYF.

The rearrangement links TRBV28 to TRBJ2-7, with 7 bases identical to TRBD2. This CDR3 spans 17 amino acids. The germline V gene encodes CDR1 MDHEN and CDR2 SYDVKM. The V segment lost 2 bases and the J segment 2 bases; nucleotides outside the gene matches: 12. The CDR3 loop reads CASSLNGHGRNTYEQYF. The CDR3 DNA reads as TGTGCCAGCAGTTTAAATGGTCACGGGAGGAATACCTACGAGCAGTACTTC.

This chain links TRBV7-2 with TRBJ2-3; D is unresolved. This CDR3 is built from 12 residues. Trimming took off 8 bases at V and 3 bases at J, with 9 bases between the two ends. Germline CDR1 reads SGHTA; CDR2 reads FQGNSA. CDR3: CASSPSTDTQYF. The CDR3 DNA is TGTGCCAGCTCCCCTTCTACAGATACGCAGTATTTT. Looking up the rest from reference TRBV7-2 and TRBJ2-3 gives the full variable domain: GAGVSQSPSNKVTEKGKDVELRCDPISGHTALYWYRQSLGQGLEFLIYFQGNSAPDKSGLPSDRFSAERTGGSVSTLTIQRTQQEDSAVYLCASSPSTDTQYFGPGTRLTVL.

The V and J genes are TRBV7-9 and TRBJ2-7; 10 bases map to TRBD2. Germline CDR1 reads SEHNR; CDR2 reads FQNEAQ (reference sequence). There are 14 residues in the CDR3. Unmatched junction bases numbered 5, after V lost 7 bases and J lost 2 bases. This chain's CDR3 is CASKRTSGPYEQYF. The CDR3 DNA reads TGTGCCAGCAAAAGGACTAGCGGACCCTACGAGCAGTACTTC.

This chain uses TRBV5-5 with TRBJ1-2; 9 nucleotides agree with TRBD1. Germline CDR1 and CDR2: SGHKS and YYEKEE (reference sequence). Trimming at V came to 2 bases and at J to 4 bases, leaving 12 bases not matched to a gene. The CDR3 totals 17 residues. The CDR3 sequence: CASSFITGGQGVYGYTF. CDR3 sequence (DNA): TGTGCCAGCAGCTTTATAACGGGGGGACAGGGAGTCTATGGCTACACCTTC.

The chain carries TRBV28 and TRBJ1-2; D perhaps matches TRBD1 (5 bases). This CDR3 region has 14 residues. From germline, CDR1 is MDHEN and CDR2 SYDVKM. Trimming shortened V by 1 base and J by 6 bases, and 12 bases separated the two germline ends. CDR3 residues: CASSLLDIGDGYTF. The CDR3 DNA reads TGTGCCAGCAGTTTATTGGACATTGGAGATGGCTACACCTTC.

The chain employs TRBV18 and TRBJ1-1, with D unresolved. Germline assignment: CDR1 KGHSH and CDR2 LQKENI. Deletions cut 6 bases from V and 3 bases from J, with 14 bases between. The CDR3 length is 14 residues. CDR3 DNA sequence: TGTGCCAGCTCCCTAGTTGTAAAACACACTGAAGCTTTCTTT. This sequence encodes CASSLVVKHTEAFF.

The J gene is TRBJ2-5, the V gene TRBV15, with 8 positions matching TRBD2. The V segment lost 3 bases and the J segment 3 bases; nucleotides outside the gene matches: 3. Germline V gives CDR1 LNHNV, CDR2 YYDKDF (reference sequence). The CDR3 runs 14 residues. The CDR3 nucleotides are TGTGCCACCAGCAGGCCGGGACTAGAAGAGACCCAGTACTTC. Translated: CATSRPGLEETQYF.

This clone was counted between two and nine times. The chain joins TRBV28 to TRBJ2-7; no firm D call. The V end lost 5 bases, the J end lost 1 base, and 3 bases lay between the germline ends. CDR1 is MDHEN and CDR2 is SYDVKM in the germline V gene. The CDR3 spans 11 residues. The CDR3 here is CASSQSYEQYF. CDR3 bases: TGTGCCAGCAGTCAGTCCTACGAGCAGTACTTC.

The rearrangement uses TRBV10-2 and TRBJ1-6, with D unresolved. V dropped 3 bases and J dropped 10 bases, with 7 bases sitting between them. Germline values: CDR1 WSHSY, CDR2 SAAADI. CDR3 length: 12 residues. The CDR3 DNA sequence: TGCGCCAGCAGTGAAGGAGAATCACCCCTCCACTTT. Its translation: CASSEGESPLHF.

The rearrangement joins TRBV18 to TRBJ2-5; D call uncertain. Trimming took off 2 bases at V and 0 bases at J, with 4 bases between the two ends. The V gene's germline CDR1 is KGHSH and CDR2 LQKENI. This CDR3 has 13 amino acids. CDR3 nucleotide sequence: TGTGCCAGCTCACCAACAAACCAAGAGACCCAGTACTTC. Translating it yields CASSPTNQETQYF.

The chain joins TRBV18 to TRBJ2-5; 7 nucleotides align to TRBD1. J lost 4 bases, V lost 3 bases, and 5 bases had no gene match. Looked up from germline, CDR1 is KGHSH and CDR2 is LQKENI. The CDR3 is made up of 14 amino acids. CDR3 amino acids: CASSPTGFRETQYF. In DNA, the CDR3 is TGTGCCAGCTCACCGACAGGGTTTAGAGAGACCCAGTACTTC. The variable domain in full, with the rest retrieved from reference TRBV18 and TRBJ2-5, is NAGVMQNPRHLVRRRGQEARLRCSPMKGHSHVYWYRQLPEEGLKFMVYLQKENIIDESGMPKERFSAEFPKEGPSILRIQQVVRGDSAAYFCASSPTGFRETQYFGPGTRLLVL.

The CDR3: CASSQNAGYEQYF. CDR3 DNA sequence: TGTGCCAGCAGCCAAAATGCGGGATACGAGCAGTACTTC. This chain connects TRBV4-2 to TRBJ2-7, with TRBD2 as a possible D gene (6 bases). The CDR3 has 13 residues. Germline V lookup: CDR1 LGHNA, CDR2 YNFKEQ. The V end was cut by 2 bases, the J end by 4 bases, with 9 bases between.

The rearrangement uses TRBV28 and TRBJ2-2, with TRBD1 as a possible D gene (6 bases). Germline V CDR1 and CDR2: MDHEN, SYDVKM. Trimming took 11 bases from V and 4 from J, leaving 26 bases between them. The CDR3 extends over 17 amino acids. This chain's CDR3 is CAVKGARGPQSTGELFF. The CDR3 DNA reads TGTGCCGTAAAGGGTGCCAGGGGTCCTCAGTCCACCGGGGAGCTGTTTTTT. The full variable domain, in which reference TRBV28 and TRBJ2-2 provide the parts outside the CDR3, is DVKVTQSSRYLVKRTGEKVFLECVQDMDHENMFWYRQDPGLGLRLIYFSYDVKMKEKGDIPEGYSVSREKKERFSLILESASTNQTSMYLCAVKGARGPQSTGELFFGEGSRLTVL.

This clone was seen a single time. The junction departs from germline at one end; a sequencing error may be responsible. The chain recombines TRBV7-7 with TRBJ1-4; tentative D call: TRBD1 (6 bases). Germline assignment: CDR1 SSHAT and CDR2 FNYEAQ (reference sequence). The CDR3 is made up of 14 amino acids. The DNA of the CDR3 is TGTGCTAGCAGCTTAAGGACAGAGGAAGAAAAACTGTTTTTT. This encodes CASSLRTEEEKLFF.